Included here is one T cell receptor (beta chain) sequence, with context. Antigen unknown. Viral peptide pools were used in the ViraFEST assay to expand antigen-specific CD4+ T cells, and sequencing came afterward. Once cultured for approximately eleven days, the cells underwent separation to obtain CD4+ T cells. Two-dose vaccination with either BNT162b2 or mRNA-1273 was given to the participants. Vaccine recipients had no previous SARS-CoV-2 infection; their nucleocapsid antibodies were negative. The sample originates from a study of vaccination effects on CD4 cells after COVID-19. About the study: Post-vaccine sampling took place a median of 72 days after the second dose.

General study findings and limits: Only 1 of 255 vaccine-induced clones from healthy vaccinees cross-reacted with common cold coronaviruses.

This table comes from immunoSEQ multiplex PCR, and its TCRdb copy is limited to in-frame clones, with some not included. This table has about 66,000 clones, under 80% appearing once. The sequences come from CD4+ T cells from PBMCs cultured with HCoV-OC43 spike peptides, collected after COVID-19 vaccination. Documented subset: HCoV-OC43 spike overlapping peptide pool stimulation. This clonotype was obtained from a human donor who received a COVID-19 vaccine.

The CDR3 loop reads CASTGRLAGGSTMSTDTQYF. The CDR3 DNA follows: TGTGCCAGCACCGGGCGACTAGCGGGGGGATCAACCATGAGCACAGATACGCAGTATTTT. J is TRBJ2-3 and V is TRBV7-9; TRBD2 aligns across 13 bases. Germline V lookup: CDR1 SEHNR, CDR2 FQNEAQ (reference sequence). This CDR3 contains 20 residues. After removal of 7 bases from V and 0 bases from J, the junction contained 16 bases not matched to a gene.